This is a list of T cell receptor beta chains from one sample in a study of Ad26.COV2.S vaccination and SARS-CoV-2 variants. Assay used: immunoSEQ multiplex PCR; TCRdb lists only in-frame clones, some missing. The sample has some 250,000 clones; roughly 90% are singletons. The starting material was peripheral blood, obtained in a trial of Ad26.COV2.S vaccine versus placebo. These receptors were taken from a person aged 18-60 years who received the Ad26.COV2.S COVID-19 vaccine or a placebo. The CDR3 runs from the conserved cysteine through the conserved F or W. A D gene is named only where the DNA matches it firmly. Only part of the rows carry a size: once, few, many, or a class if the clone is expanded.

DNA	CDR3	V	J	size	D
TGTGCCAGCAGTTACTCGCCGGTAGCGGCCTACGAGCAGTACTTC	CASSYSPVAAYEQYF	TRBV6-2/TRBV6-3	TRBJ2-7	.	.
TGTGCCAGCAGTTACTTGGGGCTAAACGAGCAGTACTTC	CASSYLGLNEQYF	TRBV6-2/TRBV6-3	TRBJ2-7	.	.
TGTGCCATCAGTGATCCGAGTAGGGGTTACGAGCAGTACTTC	CAISDPSRGYEQYF	TRBV10-3	TRBJ2-7	.	.
TGCGCCAGCAGCCGCCTGGGACAGGGAATGAAGACCCAGTACTTC	CASSRLGQGMKTQYF	TRBV4-1	TRBJ2-5	.	TRBD1
TGTGCCAGCTCACGGGGAAAAAACAATGAGCAGTTCTTC	CASSRGKNNEQFF	TRBV19	TRBJ2-1	.	.
TGTGCCAGCCGAATAAAGAAGAACACTAATGAAAAACTGTTTTTT	CASRIKKNTNEKLFF	TRBV7-8	TRBJ1-4	.	.
TGTGCCAGCAGCTTACAGGGGCAGGTGAACACTGAAGCTTTCTTT	CASSLQGQVNTEAFF	TRBV5-4	TRBJ1-1	once	TRBD1
TGCGCCAGCAGCCGCCCGCTAGCGGGAGATGAGCAGTTCTTC	CASSRPLAGDEQFF	TRBV5-1	TRBJ2-1	.	TRBD2
TGTGCCAGCAGTAGGGGGGTTCTGGAGTACACCATATATTTT	CASSRGVLEYTIYF	TRBV6-5	TRBJ1-3	.	.
TGTGCCAGCAGCGTCCAAACCGCAGGGGTCACCGGGGAGCTGTTTTTT	CASSVQTAGVTGELFF	TRBV5-4	TRBJ2-2	.	.
TGTGCCAGCAGCCCCGGGACTCGAAACACCGGGGAGCTGTTTTTT	CASSPGTRNTGELFF	TRBV5-6	TRBJ2-2	.	.
TGTGCCAGCAGTGAAGGGGGCGGATATAATTCACCCCTCCACTTT	CASSEGGGYNSPLHF	TRBV2	TRBJ1-6	.	.
TGTGCCAGCACCCCTGCGGGACAGGTTAATTCACCCCTCCACTTT	CASTPAGQVNSPLHF	TRBV28	TRBJ1-6	.	TRBD1
TGTGCCAGCAGCCCCCTCGGCGTAAGGGTTGAGACCCAGTACTTC	CASSPLGVRVETQYF	TRBV7-2	TRBJ2-5	.	.
TGTGCCAGCAGTTTAAAGGTAGCGGGAGAGGGGTTCTTC	CASSLKVAGEGFF	TRBV28	TRBJ2-1	.	TRBD2
TGTGCCAGCAGTCCCCGACTAGCGGGGAGCTGGACAGATACGCAGTATTTT	CASSPRLAGSWTDTQYF	TRBV28	TRBJ2-3	.	TRBD2
TGTGCCAGCAGCCTCGGGACTAGCGGGGGACGGGAGACCCAGTACTTC	CASSLGTSGGRETQYF	TRBV3-1/TRBV3-2	TRBJ2-5	.	TRBD2
TGTGCCAGCAGAAGTTACGAGGCCTTGTCCTACGAGCAGTACTTC	CASRSYEALSYEQYF	TRBV6-6	TRBJ2-7	.	.
TGTGCCAGCAAGCCGCAGGGGGCTCGAGGCTACACCTTC	CASKPQGARGYTF	TRBV27	TRBJ1-2	.	TRBD1
TGTGCCAGCAGCCGGGGGGCTGCCTCTAGCACAGATACGCAGTATTTT	CASSRGAASSTDTQYF	TRBV11-2	TRBJ2-3	once	.
TGTGCCAGCAGTTCCCCGAGGGGCCTGGGTGAGGAAGCTTTCTTT	CASSSPRGLGEEAFF	TRBV6-2/TRBV6-3	TRBJ1-1	.	.
TGTGCCAGCAGCTTAGACGGGACAGGGGGAGCCGGGGAGCTGTTTTTT	CASSLDGTGGAGELFF	TRBV7-2	TRBJ2-2	.	TRBD1
TGTGCCAGCAGTTCCCTTTTCGAGCAGTACTTC	CASSSLFEQYF	TRBV6-2/TRBV6-3	TRBJ2-7	.	.
TGTGCCATCAGTGAACCCCAGGTGGGGACTAGCGGGTCCTCACCAGATACGCAGTATTTT	CAISEPQVGTSGSSPDTQYF	TRBV10-3	TRBJ2-3	.	TRBD2
TGTGCCAGCAGCTTAGGGACAGGGCTTAATGAGCAGTTCTTC	CASSLGTGLNEQFF	TRBV7-9	TRBJ2-1	once	TRBD1
TGTGCCAGCAGCTTAGCGGAAGAATACGAGCAGTACTTC	CASSLAEEYEQYF	TRBV7-6	TRBJ2-7	.	.
TGCGCCAGCAGCTTGGGCCCACCCGACGAGTTCTACGAGCAGTACTTC	CASSLGPPDEFYEQYF	TRBV5-1	TRBJ2-7	once	.